The 9 T cell receptor beta chains below come from one sample, sequenced in a study of blood T cells in healthy people across ages. Primers used in a second PCR of roughly 6 to 12 cycles were a sample-barcoded 5' primer and a J-beta primer mix. TCRdb analysed the 5' RACE reads with MiXCR anew, one entry per CDR3 protein. The table includes over 1,300,000 distinct CDR3 sequences, 59% detected once. The sequencing input was blood. These receptors all stem from a man younger than 35 in good health.

This clonotype was found a few times. The chain couples TRBV6-5 to TRBJ2-5; D remains unclear. The end of the DNA aligns better with TRBJ2-7, so the J call may be wrong. CDR3 length: 12 amino acids. Germline CDR1 is MNHEY and CDR2 is SVGAGI. This CDR3 reads CASRDGNYEQYF. CDR3 coding DNA: TGTGCCAGCCGCGACGGAAACTACGAGCAGTACTTC.

Only a few counts were recorded for this clonotype. The chain is built from TRBV20-1 and TRBJ2-3; a weak D match, TRBD1 (7 bases). V shed 6 bases and J shed 3 bases, with 22 bases lying between them. CDR3 size: 16 residues. CDR1 is DFQATT, CDR2 SNEGSKA, per germline (reference sequence). This chain's CDR3 is CSAPRGQAGNTDTQYF. In DNA, the CDR3 is TGCAGTGCCCCACGAGGACAGGCGGGGAATACAGATACGCAGTATTTT.

This clonotype was detected a few times. V gene TRBV12-3 or TRBV12-4 combines with J gene TRBJ2-5; D unresolved. Between the trimmed V and J ends, which lost 3 bases and 5 bases, there was a span of 10 bases. The CDR3 spans 13 residues. The CDR3 DNA follows: TGTGCCAGCAGTTTTGCCAGTGAGGAGACCCAGTACTTC. This gives the protein CASSFASEETQYF.

This clonotype occurred a few times. The chain employs TRBV27 and TRBJ1-1; D possibly corresponds to TRBD1 (5 bases). CDR3 length: 15 residues. The V end was cut by 0 bases, the J end by 0 bases, with 8 bases between. CDR1 MNHEY and CDR2 SMNVEV come from the germline V gene (reference sequence). CDR3 in amino acids: CASSLSSTVNTEAFF. The DNA of the CDR3 is TGTGCCAGCAGTTTATCATCGACAGTGAACACTGAAGCTTTCTTT.

The J gene is TRBJ1-2, the V gene TRBV20-1; possible D gene TRBD1, 6 bases. Germline lookup yields CDR1 DFQATT and CDR2 SNEGSKA (reference sequence). The CDR3 is 14 amino acids. V was pared by 0 bases and J by 1 base, with 9 bases between. CDR3 sequence: CSARDRGRNYGYTF. The CDR3 nucleotides read TGCAGTGCTAGAGACAGGGGACGTAACTATGGCTACACCTTC.

This chain's CDR3 is CASSFRGKDSPLHF. CDR3 nucleotides: TGTGCCAGCAGTTTCCGGGGAAAGGATTCACCCCTCCACTTT. V usage is TRBV28 and J usage is TRBJ1-6; D gene uncertain. The germline gives CDR1 MDHEN, CDR2 SYDVKM. This CDR3 has 14 amino acids. Trimming left V 3 bases short and J 8 bases short, with 11 bases between.

In this sample, this clonotype turned up a few times. This rearrangement joins TRBV28 to TRBJ2-7; unclear D gene. CDR3 length: 16 residues. Trimming stripped 3 bases from V and 2 bases from J, with 17 bases between. In germline, CDR1 is MDHEN, CDR2 SYDVKM. The DNA for the CDR3 is TGTGCCAGCAGTTTTCAGTACTCCAGGTTAACCTACGAGCAGTACTTC. Translated: CASSFQYSRLTYEQYF.

This chain connects TRBV20-1 to TRBJ2-2; 9 nucleotides agree with TRBD2. Germline lookup yields CDR1 DFQATT and CDR2 SNEGSKA (reference sequence). This CDR3 region has 14 residues. After removal of 5 bases from V and 6 bases from J, the junction contained 7 bases not matched to a gene. The CDR3 reads CSASGLARPGELFF. CDR3 nucleotides: TGCAGTGCTTCGGGACTAGCACGACCCGGGGAGCTGTTTTTT.

The chain couples TRBV2 to TRBJ1-1; TRBD1 is a possible D gene (6 bases). The V and J ends lost 0 bases and 2 bases respectively, with 10 bases between them. The CDR3 runs 15 residues. Germline assignment: CDR1 SNHLY and CDR2 FYNNEI. The CDR3 DNA follows: TGTGCCAGCAGTGAAGCGCCCGGGGGCAACACTGAAGCTTTCTTT. Protein: CASSEAPGGNTEAFF.